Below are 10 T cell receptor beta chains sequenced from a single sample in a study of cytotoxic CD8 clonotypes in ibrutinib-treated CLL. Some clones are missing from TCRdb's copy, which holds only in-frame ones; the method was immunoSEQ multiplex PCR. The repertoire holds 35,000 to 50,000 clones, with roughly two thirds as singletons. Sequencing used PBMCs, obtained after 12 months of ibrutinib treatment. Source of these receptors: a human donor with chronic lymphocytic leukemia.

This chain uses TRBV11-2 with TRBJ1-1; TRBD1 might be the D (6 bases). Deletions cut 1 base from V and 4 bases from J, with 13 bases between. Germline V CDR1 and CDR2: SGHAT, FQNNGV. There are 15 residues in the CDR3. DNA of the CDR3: TGTGCCAGCAGCTTAGCCCCAGGGGTGGCCACTGAAGCTTTCTTT. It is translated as CASSLAPGVATEAFF.

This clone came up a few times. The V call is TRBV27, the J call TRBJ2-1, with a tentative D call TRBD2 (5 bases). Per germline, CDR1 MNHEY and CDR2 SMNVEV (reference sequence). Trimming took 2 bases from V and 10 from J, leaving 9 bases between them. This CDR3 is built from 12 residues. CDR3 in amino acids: CASSLSTREQFF. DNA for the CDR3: TGTGCCAGCAGTTTAAGCACTAGGGAGCAGTTCTTC.

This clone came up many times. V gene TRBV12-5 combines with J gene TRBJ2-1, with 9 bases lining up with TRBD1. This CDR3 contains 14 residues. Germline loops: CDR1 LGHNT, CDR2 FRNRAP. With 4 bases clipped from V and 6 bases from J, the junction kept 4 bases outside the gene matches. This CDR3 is CASGWRQGGNEQFF. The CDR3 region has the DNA TGTGCTAGTGGTTGGAGACAGGGGGGCAATGAGCAGTTCTTC.

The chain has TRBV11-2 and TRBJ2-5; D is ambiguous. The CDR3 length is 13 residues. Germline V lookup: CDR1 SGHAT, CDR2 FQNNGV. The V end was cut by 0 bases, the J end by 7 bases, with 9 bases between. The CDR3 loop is CASSLESVGTQYF. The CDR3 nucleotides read TGTGCCAGCAGCTTAGAGTCCGTTGGGACCCAGTACTTC.

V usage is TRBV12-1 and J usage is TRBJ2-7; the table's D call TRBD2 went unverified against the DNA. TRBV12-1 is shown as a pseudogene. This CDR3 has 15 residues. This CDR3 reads CASSSSSAHLYEQYF. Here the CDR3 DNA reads TGTGCCAGCAGCTCCTCAAGCGCGCACCTCTACGAGCAGTACTTC.

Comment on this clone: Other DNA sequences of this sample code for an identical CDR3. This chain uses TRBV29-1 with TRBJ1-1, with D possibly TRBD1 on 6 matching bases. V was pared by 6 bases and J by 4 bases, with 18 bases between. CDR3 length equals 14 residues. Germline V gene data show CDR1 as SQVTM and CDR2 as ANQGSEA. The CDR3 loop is CSVGGLWGGTEAFF. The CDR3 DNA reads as TGCAGCGTGGGGGGCCTTTGGGGTGGCACTGAAGCTTTCTTT.

The CDR3 DNA is TGTGCCAGCACCCAACAGGGAGCGGGAGGGGGTGAGACCCAGTACTTC. It yields the protein CASTQQGAGGGETQYF. The chain uses TRBV7-9 and TRBJ2-5, with 10 nucleotides matching TRBD2. Germline V gene data show CDR1 as SEHNR and CDR2 as FQNEAQ (reference sequence). The CDR3 consists of 16 residues. The ends lost 7 bases at V and 5 bases at J; junction bases unmatched: 13.

The CDR3 nucleotides read TGTGCCAGCAGTTTAACAGGAGCAACTAATGAAAAACTGTTTTTT. The encoded protein is CASSLTGATNEKLFF. The J gene is TRBJ1-4, the V gene TRBV27; D might be TRBD1 (5 bases). CDR1 and CDR2 (germline): MNHEY, SMNVEV (reference sequence). This CDR3 contains 15 residues. V lost 2 bases and J 0 bases, leaving 7 bases between the germline ends.

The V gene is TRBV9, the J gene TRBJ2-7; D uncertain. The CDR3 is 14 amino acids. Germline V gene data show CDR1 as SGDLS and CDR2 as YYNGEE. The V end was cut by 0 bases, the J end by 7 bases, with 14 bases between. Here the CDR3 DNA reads TGTGCCAGCAGCGTAGCTTTAGGTACCCATGAGCAGTACTTC. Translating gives CASSVALGTHEQYF.

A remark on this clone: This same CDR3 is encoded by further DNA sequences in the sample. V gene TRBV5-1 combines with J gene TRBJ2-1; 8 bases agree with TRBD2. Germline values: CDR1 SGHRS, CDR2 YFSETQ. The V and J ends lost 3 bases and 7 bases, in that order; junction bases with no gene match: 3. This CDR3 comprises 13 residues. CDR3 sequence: CASSSAGGNEQFF. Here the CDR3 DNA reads TGCGCCAGCAGCTCGGCGGGGGGTAATGAGCAGTTCTTC.